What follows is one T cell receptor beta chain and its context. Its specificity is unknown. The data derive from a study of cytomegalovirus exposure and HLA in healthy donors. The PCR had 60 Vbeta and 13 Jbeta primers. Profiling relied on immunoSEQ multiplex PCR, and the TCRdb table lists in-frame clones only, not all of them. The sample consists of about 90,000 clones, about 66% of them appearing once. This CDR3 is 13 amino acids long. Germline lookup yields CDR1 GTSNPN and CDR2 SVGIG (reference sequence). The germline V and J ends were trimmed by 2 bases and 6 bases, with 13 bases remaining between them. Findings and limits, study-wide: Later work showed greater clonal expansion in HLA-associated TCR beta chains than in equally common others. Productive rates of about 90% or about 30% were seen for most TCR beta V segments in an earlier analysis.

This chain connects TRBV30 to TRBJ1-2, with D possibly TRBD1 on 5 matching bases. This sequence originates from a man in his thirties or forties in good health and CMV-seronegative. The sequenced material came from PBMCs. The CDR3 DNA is TGTGCCTGGAGTACTGGCAGGGTAGATGGCTACACCTTC. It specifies CAWSTGRVDGYTF.